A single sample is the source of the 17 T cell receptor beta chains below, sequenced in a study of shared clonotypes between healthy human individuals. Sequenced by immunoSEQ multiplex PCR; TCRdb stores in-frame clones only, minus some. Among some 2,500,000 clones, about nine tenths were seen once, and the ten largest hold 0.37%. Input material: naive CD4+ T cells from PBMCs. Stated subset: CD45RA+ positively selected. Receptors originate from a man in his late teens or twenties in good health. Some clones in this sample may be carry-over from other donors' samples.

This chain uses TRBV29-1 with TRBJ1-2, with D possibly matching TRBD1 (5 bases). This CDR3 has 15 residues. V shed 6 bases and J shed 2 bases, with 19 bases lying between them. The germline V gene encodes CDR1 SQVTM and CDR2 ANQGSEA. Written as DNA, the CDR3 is TGCAGCGTCCAACAGCCGGGGGGTAGGAACTATGGCTACACCTTC. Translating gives CSVQQPGGRNYGYTF.

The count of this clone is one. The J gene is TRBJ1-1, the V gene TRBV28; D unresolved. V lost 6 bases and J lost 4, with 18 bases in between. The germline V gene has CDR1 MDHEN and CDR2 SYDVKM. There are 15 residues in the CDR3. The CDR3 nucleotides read TGTGCCAGCAGGGAGGTAGTCGTAGGTCGCACTGAAGCTTTCTTT. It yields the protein CASREVVVGRTEAFF.

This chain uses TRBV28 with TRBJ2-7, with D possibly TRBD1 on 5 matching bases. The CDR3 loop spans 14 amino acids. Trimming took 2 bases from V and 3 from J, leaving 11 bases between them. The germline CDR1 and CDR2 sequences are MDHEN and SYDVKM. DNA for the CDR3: TGTGCCAGCAGTTTAACAGGCAGCTACTACGAGCAGTACTTC. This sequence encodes CASSLTGSYYEQYF.

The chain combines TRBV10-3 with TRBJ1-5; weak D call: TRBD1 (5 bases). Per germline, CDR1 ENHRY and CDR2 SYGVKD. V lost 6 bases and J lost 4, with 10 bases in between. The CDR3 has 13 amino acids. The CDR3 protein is CAISETVNQPQHF. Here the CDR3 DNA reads TGTGCCATCAGCGAGACAGTAAATCAGCCCCAGCATTTT.

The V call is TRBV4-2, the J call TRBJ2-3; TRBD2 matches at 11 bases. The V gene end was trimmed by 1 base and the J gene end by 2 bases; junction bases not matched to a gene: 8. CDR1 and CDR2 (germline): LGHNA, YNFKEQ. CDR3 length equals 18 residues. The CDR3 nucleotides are TGTGCCAGCAGCCAAGGCCCCGTAGCGGGAGGGAACACAGATACGCAGTATTTT. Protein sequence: CASSQGPVAGGNTDTQYF.

The DNA of the CDR3 is TGTGCCAGCAGCTTAACGGGCAGGGGAGGCGAAAAACTGTTTTTT. Translated, it gives CASSLTGRGGEKLFF. This chain connects TRBV7-3 to TRBJ1-4, with D tentatively TRBD1 (6 bases). CDR1 is SGHTA and CDR2 is FQGTGA in the germline V gene. V lost 0 bases to trimming and J lost 8 bases, with 13 bases between them. This CDR3 has 15 residues.

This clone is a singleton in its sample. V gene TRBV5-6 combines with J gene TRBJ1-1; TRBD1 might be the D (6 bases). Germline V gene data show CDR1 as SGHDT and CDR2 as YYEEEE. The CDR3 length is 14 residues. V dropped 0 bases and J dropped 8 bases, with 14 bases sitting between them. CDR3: CASSLVGGLVEAFF. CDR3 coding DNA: TGTGCCAGCAGCTTGGTAGGGGGGCTCGTGGAAGCTTTCTTT.

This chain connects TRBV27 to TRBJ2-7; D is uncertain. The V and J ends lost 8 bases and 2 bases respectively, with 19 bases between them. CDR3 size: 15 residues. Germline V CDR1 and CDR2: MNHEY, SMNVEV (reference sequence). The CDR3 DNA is TGTGCCAGCCAACCTTCCCTAGGCGCAACCTACGAGCAGTACTTC. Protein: CASQPSLGATYEQYF.

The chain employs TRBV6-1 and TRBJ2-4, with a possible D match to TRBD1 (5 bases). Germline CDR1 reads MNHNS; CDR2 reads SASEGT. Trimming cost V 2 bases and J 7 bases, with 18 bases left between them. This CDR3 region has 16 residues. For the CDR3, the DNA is TGTGCCAGCAGTGAATTGAGTTTTTGGGGCGCGAACATTCAGTACTTC. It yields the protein CASSELSFWGANIQYF.

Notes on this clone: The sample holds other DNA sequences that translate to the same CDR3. The CDR3 protein is CASSLGSNTGELFF. CDR3 nucleotide sequence: TGCGCCAGCAGCTTGGGGTCTAACACCGGGGAGCTGTTTTTT. V usage is TRBV5-1 and J usage is TRBJ2-2, with D unclear. The germline V gene encodes CDR1 SGHRS and CDR2 YFSETQ. Between the trimmed V and J ends, which lost 0 bases and 2 bases, there was a span of 5 bases. The length of the CDR3 is 14 residues.

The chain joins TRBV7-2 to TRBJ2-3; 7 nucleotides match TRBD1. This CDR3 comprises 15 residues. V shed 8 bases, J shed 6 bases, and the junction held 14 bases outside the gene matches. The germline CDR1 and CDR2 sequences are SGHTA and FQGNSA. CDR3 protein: CASSTLGGLSDTQYF. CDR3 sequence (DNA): TGTGCCAGCTCTACACTAGGGGGCTTGTCCGATACGCAGTATTTT. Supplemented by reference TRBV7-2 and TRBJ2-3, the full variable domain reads GAGVSQSPSNKVTEKGKDVELRCDPISGHTALYWYRQSLGQGLEFLIYFQGNSAPDKSGLPSDRFSAERTGGSVSTLTIQRTQQEDSAVYLCASSTLGGLSDTQYFGPGTRLTVL.

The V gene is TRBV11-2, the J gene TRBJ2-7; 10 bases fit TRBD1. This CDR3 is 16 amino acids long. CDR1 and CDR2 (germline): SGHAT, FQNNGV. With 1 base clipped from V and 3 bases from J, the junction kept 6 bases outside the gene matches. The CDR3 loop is CASSLGQRTGGYEQYF. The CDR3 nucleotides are TGTGCCAGCAGCTTAGGACAACGGACAGGGGGCTACGAGCAGTACTTC.

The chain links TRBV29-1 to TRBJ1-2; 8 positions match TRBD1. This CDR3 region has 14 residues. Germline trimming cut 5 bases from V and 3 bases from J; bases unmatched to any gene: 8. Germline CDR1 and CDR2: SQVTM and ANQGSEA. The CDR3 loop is CSVRGAGGDYGYTF. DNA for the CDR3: TGCAGCGTTAGAGGGGCAGGGGGCGACTATGGCTACACCTTC.

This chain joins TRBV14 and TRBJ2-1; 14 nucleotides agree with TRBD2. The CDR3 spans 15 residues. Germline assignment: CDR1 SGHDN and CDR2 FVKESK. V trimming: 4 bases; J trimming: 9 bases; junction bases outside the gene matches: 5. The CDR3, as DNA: TGTGCCAGCAGCCTGACTAGCGGGAGGGCCATTGAGCAGTTCTTC. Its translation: CASSLTSGRAIEQFF.

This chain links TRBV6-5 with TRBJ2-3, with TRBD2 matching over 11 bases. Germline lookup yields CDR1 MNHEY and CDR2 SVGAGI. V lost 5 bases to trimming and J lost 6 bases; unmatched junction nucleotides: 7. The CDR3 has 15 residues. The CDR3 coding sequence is TGTGCCAGCAGTCCCAATAGCGGGAGGGCCGATACGCAGTATTTT. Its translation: CASSPNSGRADTQYF.

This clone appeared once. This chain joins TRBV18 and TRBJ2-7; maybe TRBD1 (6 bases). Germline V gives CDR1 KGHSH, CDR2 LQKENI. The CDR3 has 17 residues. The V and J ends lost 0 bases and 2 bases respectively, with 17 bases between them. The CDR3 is CASSPPQSAGTTYEQYF. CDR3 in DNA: TGTGCCAGCTCACCACCGCAATCGGCAGGGACAACCTACGAGCAGTACTTC.

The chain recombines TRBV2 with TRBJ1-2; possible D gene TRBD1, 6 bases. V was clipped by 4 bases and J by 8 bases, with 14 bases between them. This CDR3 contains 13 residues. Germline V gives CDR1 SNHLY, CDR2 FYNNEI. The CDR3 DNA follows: TGTGCCAGCAGTGGCCCGGGGGGCGGCGGCTACACCTTC. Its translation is CASSGPGGGGYTF.